Included here is one T cell receptor (beta chain) sequence, with context. The entry originates in a study of monozygotic twins with inflammatory bowel disease. TCRdb reprocessed the 5' RACE reads, with one entry per CDR3 protein and no DNA. This sample carries around 450,000 distinct CDR3 sequences, with 2% to 2.5% going to the ten biggest clones. The CDR3 is made up of 14 amino acids. Germline lookup yields CDR1 SGHTA and CDR2 FQGTGA. The sequenced sample consisted of blood. The origin of this receptor is a human donor with ulcerative colitis or Crohn's disease, or a healthy co-twin of an affected twin (not recorded which). J is TRBJ2-4 and V is TRBV7-3; TCRdb outputs TRBD1, but without DNA this stays unchecked. CDR3 loop: CASSLLGQGDIQYF.